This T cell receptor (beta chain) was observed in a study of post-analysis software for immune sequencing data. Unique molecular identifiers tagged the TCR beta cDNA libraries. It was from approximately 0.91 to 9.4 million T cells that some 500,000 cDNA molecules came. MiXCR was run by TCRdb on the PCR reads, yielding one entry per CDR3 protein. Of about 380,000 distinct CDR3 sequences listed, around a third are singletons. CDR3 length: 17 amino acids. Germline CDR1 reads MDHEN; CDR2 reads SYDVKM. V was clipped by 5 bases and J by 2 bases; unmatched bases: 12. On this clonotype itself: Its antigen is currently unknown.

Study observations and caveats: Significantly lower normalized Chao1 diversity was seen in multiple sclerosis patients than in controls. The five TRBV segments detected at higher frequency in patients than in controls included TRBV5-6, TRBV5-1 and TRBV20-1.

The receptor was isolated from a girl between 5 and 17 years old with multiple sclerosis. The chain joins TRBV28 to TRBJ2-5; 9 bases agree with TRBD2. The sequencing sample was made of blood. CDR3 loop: CASSLTGGAGGQETQYF. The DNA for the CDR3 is TGTGCCAGCAGTCTCACCGGGGGAGCGGGGGGACAAGAGACCCAGTACTTC.